The 10 T cell receptor beta chains below all came from one sample that was sequenced in a study of cytomegalovirus exposure and HLA in healthy donors. The method was immunoSEQ multiplex PCR; TCRdb's version includes in-frame clones alone and lacks a portion of them. Of 120,000 or so clones listed, around 86% are singletons. The sample was PBMCs. Source of these receptors: a woman between 18 and 29 years old in good health and CMV-seronegative.

This rearrangement joins TRBV9 to TRBJ2-5; the match to TRBD2 covers 11 bases. Germline V CDR1 and CDR2: SGDLS, YYNGEE. The CDR3 has 15 amino acids. V shed 3 bases and J 4 bases; nucleotides not matched to a gene: 5. The CDR3 reads CASSGLAGKGETQYF. In DNA, the CDR3 is TGTGCCAGCAGCGGACTAGCGGGGAAAGGAGAGACCCAGTACTTC.

The chain employs TRBV5-6 and TRBJ2-3; 10 bases are a match to TRBD2. Germline V gives CDR1 SGHDT, CDR2 YYEEEE. Trimming removed 0 bases from V and 6 bases from J; junction bases left unmatched: 16. The CDR3 has 19 amino acids. Here the CDR3 reads CASSLAYGTSAQEVDTQYF. The CDR3 coding sequence is TGTGCCAGCAGCTTGGCGTATGGGACTAGCGCCCAAGAGGTGGATACGCAGTATTTT.

The chain uses TRBV20-1 and TRBJ2-7; the D gene is possibly TRBD2 (6 bases). This CDR3 is 11 amino acids long. The V gene's germline CDR1 is DFQATT and CDR2 SNEGSKA (reference sequence). V was cut by 3 bases and J by 9 bases, with 12 bases left in between. CDR3: CSASRGGAQYF. CDR3 sequence (DNA): TGCAGTGCTAGCCGTGGCGGGGCGCAGTACTTC.

V usage is TRBV7-3 and J usage is TRBJ2-5; possibly TRBD2 for D (6 bases). The germline CDR1 and CDR2 sequences are SGHTA and FQGTGA. The CDR3 has 16 residues. The ends were cut back, 5 bases at V and 2 bases at J, with 18 bases in the middle. CDR3 DNA sequence: TGTGCCAGCAGCCGCGGAGGGCTAGCTGGGCAAGAGACCCAGTACTTC. Translating gives CASSRGGLAGQETQYF.

This clone was observed a few times. The chain is built from TRBV6-5 and TRBJ2-6; no reliable D call. V was cut by 0 bases and J by 1 base, with 7 bases left in between. This CDR3 contains 16 residues. From germline, CDR1 is MNHEY and CDR2 SVGAGI. This CDR3 is CASSYSIASGANVLTF. The CDR3 coding sequence is TGTGCCAGCAGTTACTCGATTGCGTCTGGGGCCAACGTCCTGACTTTC.

The chain carries TRBV7-9 and TRBJ1-2; 7 nucleotides line up with TRBD1. The CDR3 is made up of 14 amino acids. The V and J ends lost 7 bases and 5 bases, in that order; junction bases with no gene match: 10. Germline CDR1 and CDR2: SEHNR and FQNEAQ (reference sequence). CDR3 sequence reads: CASILEGAAYGYTF. The CDR3 nucleotides read TGTGCCAGCATACTAGAGGGGGCAGCTTATGGCTACACCTTC. Looking up the rest from reference TRBV7-9 and TRBJ1-2 gives the full variable domain: DTGVSQNPRHKITKRGQNVTFRCDPISEHNRLYWYRQTLGQGPEFLTYFQNEAQLEKSRLLSDRFSAERPKGSFSTLEIQRTEQGDSAMYLCASILEGAAYGYTFGSGTRLTVV.

The rearrangement uses TRBV5-4 and TRBJ2-2; D unclear. From germline, CDR1 is SGHNT and CDR2 YYREEE (reference sequence). The CDR3 contains 14 residues. The V and J ends lost 0 bases and 1 base respectively, with 4 bases between them. The CDR3 here is CASSLALNTGELFF. The DNA for the CDR3 is TGTGCCAGCAGCTTGGCGTTGAACACCGGGGAGCTGTTTTTT.

This clone was seen just once. The rearrangement uses TRBV2 and TRBJ1-1; 8 bases match TRBD1. CDR1 and CDR2 (germline): SNHLY, FYNNEI. With V trimmed by 1 base and J by 5 bases, 6 bases remained unmatched. There are 15 residues in the CDR3. The CDR3 bases are TGTGCCAGCAGTGAAGGGACAGGGAGGGTAACTGAAGCTTTCTTT. This sequence encodes CASSEGTGRVTEAFF.

V is TRBV4-1 and J is TRBJ2-7; TRBD2 aligns across 11 bases. The CDR3 has 18 amino acids. The germline gives CDR1 MGHRA, CDR2 YSYEKL. V trimming: 3 bases; J trimming: 4 bases; junction bases outside the gene matches: 14. The CDR3 protein is CASSQDNSGRGIWYEQYF. The CDR3 DNA sequence: TGCGCCAGCAGCCAGGATAATAGCGGGAGGGGAATCTGGTACGAGCAGTACTTC.

The V call is TRBV5-1, the J call TRBJ2-6; D may be TRBD1 (5 bases). The germline CDR1 and CDR2 sequences are SGHRS and YFSETQ. This CDR3 has 17 residues. V lost 4 bases and J 0 bases, leaving 14 bases between the germline ends. The CDR3 here is CASSQNFDSSGANVLTF. The CDR3 DNA is TGCGCCAGCAGCCAAAACTTCGACAGCTCTGGGGCCAACGTCCTGACTTTC.